Presented here are 21 T cell receptor beta chains from one specimen sequenced in a study of monozygotic twins with inflammatory bowel disease. TCRdb reprocessed the 5' RACE reads; each CDR3 protein has one entry and no DNA is given. The table for this sample gives 350,000 to 550,000 distinct CDR3 sequences. Sequencing was performed on blood. These receptors came from a human donor with ulcerative colitis or Crohn's disease, or a healthy co-twin of an affected twin (not recorded which).

J is TRBJ2-2 and V is TRBV12-3 or TRBV12-4. The length of the CDR3 is 14 residues. CDR3 protein: CASSARANTGELFF.

The rearrangement uses TRBV20-1 and TRBJ2-7; TCRdb indicates TRBD1, and absent DNA this call remains unverified. Germline loops: CDR1 DFQATT, CDR2 SNEGSKA (reference sequence). The length of the CDR3 is 15 residues. This chain's CDR3 is CSAPSLTGTLRGQYF.

The V gene is TRBV29-1, the J gene TRBJ1-2; the D call from TCRdb, TRBD1, cannot be confirmed without DNA. The CDR3 totals 12 residues. CDR1 SQVTM and CDR2 ANQGSEA come from the germline V gene. The CDR3 loop is CSVPDRVNGYTF.

The CDR3 spells CASSPGQREETQYF. This chain connects TRBV27 to TRBJ2-5; TCRdb's D call of TRBD2 is untestable without DNA. This CDR3 has 14 residues. Germline CDR1 and CDR2: MNHEY and SMNVEV (reference sequence).

The J gene is TRBJ2-1, the V gene TRBV6-1; TCRdb calls TRBD2, which cannot be checked without DNA. This CDR3 contains 16 residues. The germline V gene has CDR1 MNHNS and CDR2 SASEGT. CDR3 residues: CASRGLAGGPVNEQFF.

The V gene is TRBV6-1, the J gene TRBJ2-4; TCRdb proposes TRBD1, but this gene call is untestable without DNA. CDR3 length: 14 residues. The germline V gene encodes CDR1 MNHNS and CDR2 SASEGT. CDR3 sequence: CATTGNLAKNIQYF.

The chain has TRBV12-3 or TRBV12-4 and TRBJ2-3; the D call of TRBD1 rests on TCRdb alone, since no DNA is present to check it. The CDR3 consists of 13 residues. CDR3 sequence reads: CASRGTYSPTQYF.

This sequence joins TRBV3-1 and TRBJ2-1; the TRBD2 assignment by TCRdb is unverifiable without DNA. CDR3 length: 16 residues. The germline V gene has CDR1 LGHDT and CDR2 YNNKEL (reference sequence). The CDR3 is CASSPSGSGAYNEQFF.

V usage is TRBV7-9 and J usage is TRBJ2-3; TCRdb designates TRBD1, a call that cannot be tested without DNA. Germline loops: CDR1 SEHNR, CDR2 FQNEAQ (reference sequence). The CDR3 extends over 14 amino acids. CDR3 region: CASSIGTVVDTQYF.

V is TRBV5-1 and J is TRBJ2-1. The CDR3 extends over 17 amino acids. Looked up from germline, CDR1 is SGHRS and CDR2 is YFSETQ. CDR3 sequence: CASSLATSGSSYNEQFF.

The chain links TRBV5-4 to TRBJ2-3; without DNA, the TCRdb call of TRBD1 cannot be checked. From germline, CDR1 is SGHNT and CDR2 YYREEE (reference sequence). The CDR3 spans 14 residues. CDR3 sequence reads: CATPVGPSTDTQYF.

The chain uses TRBV27 and TRBJ1-4; as DNA is missing, the TRBD1 call by TCRdb cannot be tested. Germline CDR1 MNHEY, CDR2 SMNVEV (reference sequence). CDR3 size: 15 residues. The CDR3 region is CASRPPGATNEKLFF. Together with reference TRBV27 and TRBJ1-4, the CDR3 gives the full variable domain: EAQVTQNPRYLITVTGKKLTVTCSQNMNHEYMSWYRQDPGLGLRQIYYSMNVEVTDKGDVPEGYKVSRKEKRNFPLILESPSPNQTSLYFCASRPPGATNEKLFFGSGTQLSVL.

The chain recombines TRBV21-1 with TRBJ2-2; no DNA is available, so the TRBD2 call from TCRdb remains unchecked. TRBV21-1 is shown as a pseudogene. This CDR3 is 15 amino acids long. CDR3: CASSMDSKNTGELFF.

V usage is TRBV29-1 and J usage is TRBJ1-5. The germline CDR1 and CDR2 sequences are SQVTM and ANQGSEA. The CDR3 has 13 amino acids. The CDR3 protein is CSVAGYSNQPQHF.

The chain couples TRBV7-3 to TRBJ2-1; TCRdb lists TRBD1, though no DNA is available to test this call. The CDR3 is made up of 14 amino acids. Germline loops: CDR1 SGHTA, CDR2 FQGTGA. The CDR3 loop reads CASSSPPGVSEQFF.

The chain uses TRBV30 and TRBJ2-2. The germline V gene has CDR1 GTSNPN and CDR2 SVGIG (reference sequence). The CDR3 covers 13 residues. This CDR3 is CAWSYANTGELFF.

V gene TRBV6-2 or TRBV6-3 combines with J gene TRBJ1-1. CDR3 length equals 14 residues. Germline V CDR1 and CDR2: MNHEY, SVGEGT. CDR3 sequence reads: CASSYSKGNTEAFF.

CDR3 sequence reads: CSVTGPPVEQYF. The chain couples TRBV29-1 to TRBJ2-7. Germline CDR1 reads SQVTM; CDR2 reads ANQGSEA. This CDR3 is built from 12 residues.

V is TRBV11-2 and J is TRBJ2-1; TCRdb's D gene call, TRBD2, goes unchecked for lack of DNA. The germline CDR1 and CDR2 sequences are SGHAT and FQNNGV. CDR3 length: 15 residues. The CDR3 loop is CASSQAGLAWYEQFF.

V is TRBV4-2 and J is TRBJ2-5; TCRdb's assignment of TRBD1 cannot be checked, as there is no DNA. This CDR3 is 15 amino acids long. The germline gives CDR1 LGHNA, CDR2 YNFKEQ. The CDR3 sequence: CASSQAGGREETQYF.

The CDR3: CASSLNLGPQETQYF. The V and J genes are TRBV7-2 and TRBJ2-5. The CDR3 sequence is 15 residues long. Germline CDR1 SGHTA, CDR2 FQGNSA.